This T cell receptor beta chain was obtained from a study of blood T cell repertoires in COVID-19. The CDR3 is 14 residues long. Germline V gene lookup returns CDR1 SNHLY and CDR2 FYNNEI. The V and J ends lost 8 bases and 1 base, in that order; junction bases with no gene match: 4. Measured with immunoSEQ multiplex PCR; TCRdb has only the in-frame clones, and not every one. Among about 42,000 clones listed, roughly three quarters were seen once. The chain joins TRBV2 to TRBJ1-3, with 8 bases fitting TRBD1. The sample consisted of peripheral blood. This sequence was found in a man in his sixties or seventies with active or convalescent COVID-19. Here the CDR3 DNA reads TGTGCCAGCGGGCGACAGGGGTCTGGAAACACCATATATTTT. It translates to CASGRQGSGNTIYF.